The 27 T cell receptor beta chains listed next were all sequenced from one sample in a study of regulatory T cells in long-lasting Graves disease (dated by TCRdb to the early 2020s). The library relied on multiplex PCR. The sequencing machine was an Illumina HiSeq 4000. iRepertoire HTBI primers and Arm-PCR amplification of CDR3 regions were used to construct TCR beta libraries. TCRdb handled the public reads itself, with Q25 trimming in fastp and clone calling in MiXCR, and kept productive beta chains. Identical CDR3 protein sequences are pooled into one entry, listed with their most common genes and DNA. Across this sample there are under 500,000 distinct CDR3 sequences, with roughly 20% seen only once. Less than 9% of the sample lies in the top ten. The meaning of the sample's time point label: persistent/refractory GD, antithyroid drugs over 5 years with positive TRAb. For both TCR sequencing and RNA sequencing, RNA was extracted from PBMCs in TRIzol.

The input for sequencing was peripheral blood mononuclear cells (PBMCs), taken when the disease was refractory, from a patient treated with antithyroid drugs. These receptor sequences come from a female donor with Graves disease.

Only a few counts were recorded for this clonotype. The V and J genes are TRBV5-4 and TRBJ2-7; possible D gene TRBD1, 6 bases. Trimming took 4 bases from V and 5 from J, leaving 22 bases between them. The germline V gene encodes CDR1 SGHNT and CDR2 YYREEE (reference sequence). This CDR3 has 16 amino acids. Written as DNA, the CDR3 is TGTGCCAGCAGCGCCGCTGTTGGCAGGGGATCGGACGAGCAGTACTTC. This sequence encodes CASSAAVGRGSDEQYF.

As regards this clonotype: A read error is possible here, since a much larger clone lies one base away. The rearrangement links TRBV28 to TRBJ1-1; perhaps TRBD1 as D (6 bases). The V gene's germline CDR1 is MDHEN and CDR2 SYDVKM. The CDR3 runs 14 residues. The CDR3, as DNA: TGTGTCAGCAGTCTAGGGGGGGAGGAGACTGAAGCTTTCTTT. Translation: CVSSLGGEETEAFF.

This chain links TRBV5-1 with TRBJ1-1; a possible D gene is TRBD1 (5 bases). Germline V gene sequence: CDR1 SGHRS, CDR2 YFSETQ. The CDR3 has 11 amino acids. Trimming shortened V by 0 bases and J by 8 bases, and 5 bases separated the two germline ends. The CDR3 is CASSLDREAFF. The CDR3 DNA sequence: TGCGCCAGCAGCTTGGACAGGGAAGCTTTCTTT.

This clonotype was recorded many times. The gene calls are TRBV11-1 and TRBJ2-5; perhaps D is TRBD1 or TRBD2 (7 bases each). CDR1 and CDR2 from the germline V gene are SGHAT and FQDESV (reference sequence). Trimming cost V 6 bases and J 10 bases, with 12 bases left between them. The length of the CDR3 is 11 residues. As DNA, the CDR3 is TGTGCCAGCAGGGGGGGGACAGACCAGTACTTC. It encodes CASRGGTDQYF.

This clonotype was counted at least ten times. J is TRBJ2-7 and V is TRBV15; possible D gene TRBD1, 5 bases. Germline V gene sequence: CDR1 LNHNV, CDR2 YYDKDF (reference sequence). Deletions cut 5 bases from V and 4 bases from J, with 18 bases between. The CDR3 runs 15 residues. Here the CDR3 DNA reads TGTGCCACCAGCCATCCCGGCCAGGGCCGATACGAGCAGTACTTC. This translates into CATSHPGQGRYEQYF.

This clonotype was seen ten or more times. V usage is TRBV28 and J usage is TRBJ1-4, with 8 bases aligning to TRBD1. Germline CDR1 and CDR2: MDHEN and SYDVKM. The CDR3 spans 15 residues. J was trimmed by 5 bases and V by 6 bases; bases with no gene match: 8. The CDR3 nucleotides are TGTGCCAGCAGACCCTGGGACAGGCGAAATGAAAAACTGTTTTTT. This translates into CASRPWDRRNEKLFF.

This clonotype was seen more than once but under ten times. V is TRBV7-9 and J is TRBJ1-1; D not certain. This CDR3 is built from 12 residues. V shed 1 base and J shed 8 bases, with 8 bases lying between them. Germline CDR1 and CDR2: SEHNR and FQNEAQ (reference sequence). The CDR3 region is CASSLVEAEAFF. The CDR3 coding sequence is TGTGCCAGCAGCTTAGTCGAGGCCGAAGCTTTCTTT.

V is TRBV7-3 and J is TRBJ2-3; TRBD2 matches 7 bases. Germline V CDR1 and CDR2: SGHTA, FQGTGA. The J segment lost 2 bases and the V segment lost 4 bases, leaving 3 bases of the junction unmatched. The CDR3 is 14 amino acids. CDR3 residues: CASSYSGFTDTQYF. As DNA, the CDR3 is TGTGCCAGCAGCTATAGCGGGTTCACAGATACGCAGTATTTT.

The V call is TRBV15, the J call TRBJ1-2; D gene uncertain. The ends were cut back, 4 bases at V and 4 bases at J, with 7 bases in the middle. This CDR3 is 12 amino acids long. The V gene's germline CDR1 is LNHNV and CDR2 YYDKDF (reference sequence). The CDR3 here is CATSKKGYGYTF. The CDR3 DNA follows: TGTGCCACCAGCAAAAAAGGCTATGGCTACACCTTC.

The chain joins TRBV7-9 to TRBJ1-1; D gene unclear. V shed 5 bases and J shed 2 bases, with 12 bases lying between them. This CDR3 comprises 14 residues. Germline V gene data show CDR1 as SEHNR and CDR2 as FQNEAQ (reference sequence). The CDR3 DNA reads TGTGCCAGCAGCGTCGCCGGCCCTAACACTGAAGCTTTCTTT. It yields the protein CASSVAGPNTEAFF.

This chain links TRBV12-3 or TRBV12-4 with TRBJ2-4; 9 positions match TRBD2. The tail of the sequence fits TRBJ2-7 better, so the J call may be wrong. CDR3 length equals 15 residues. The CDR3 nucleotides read TGTGCCAGCCCCTCCGGGACTAGCTTCTCCTACGAGCAGTACTTC. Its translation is CASPSGTSFSYEQYF.

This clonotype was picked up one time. CDR3 amino acids: CASSISRATEAFF. The CDR3 DNA reads TGTGCCAGTAGTATATCTAGGGCCACTGAAGCTTTCTTT. This rearrangement joins TRBV19 to TRBJ1-1; D is uncertain. The length of the CDR3 is 13 residues. The germline V gene encodes CDR1 LNHDA and CDR2 SQIVND (reference sequence). Trimming cost V 2 bases and J 4 bases, with 8 bases left between them.

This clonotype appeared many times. CDR3 coding DNA: TGTGCCAGCAGACCTCCGGGACTAGCGGGAAGAGAGACCCAGTACTTC. This gives the protein CASRPPGLAGRETQYF. The chain recombines TRBV27 with TRBJ2-5; 13 nucleotides align to TRBD2. The CDR3 spans 16 residues. Germline V CDR1 and CDR2: MNHEY, SMNVEV (reference sequence). With 6 bases clipped from V and 4 bases from J, the junction kept 8 bases outside the gene matches.

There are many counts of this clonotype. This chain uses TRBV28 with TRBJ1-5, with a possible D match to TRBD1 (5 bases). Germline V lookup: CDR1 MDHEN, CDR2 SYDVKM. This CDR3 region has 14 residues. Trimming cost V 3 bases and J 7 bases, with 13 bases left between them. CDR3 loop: CASSFWGPGQPQHF. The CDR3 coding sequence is TGTGCCAGCAGTTTTTGGGGACCGGGACAGCCCCAGCATTTT.

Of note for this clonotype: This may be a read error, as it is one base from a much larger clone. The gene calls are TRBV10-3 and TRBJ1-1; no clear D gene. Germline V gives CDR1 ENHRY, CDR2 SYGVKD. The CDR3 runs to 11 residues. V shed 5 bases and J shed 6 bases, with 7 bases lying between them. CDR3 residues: CAISTRSEAFF. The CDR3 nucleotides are TGTGCCATCAGTACAAGGTCTGAAGCTTTCTTT.

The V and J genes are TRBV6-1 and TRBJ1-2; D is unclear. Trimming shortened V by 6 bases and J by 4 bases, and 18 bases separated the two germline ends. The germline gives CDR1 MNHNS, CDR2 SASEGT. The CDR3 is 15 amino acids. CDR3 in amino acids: CASSPSENRIYGYTF. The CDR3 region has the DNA TGTGCCAGCAGCCCCTCGGAAAACAGAATCTATGGCTACACCTTC.

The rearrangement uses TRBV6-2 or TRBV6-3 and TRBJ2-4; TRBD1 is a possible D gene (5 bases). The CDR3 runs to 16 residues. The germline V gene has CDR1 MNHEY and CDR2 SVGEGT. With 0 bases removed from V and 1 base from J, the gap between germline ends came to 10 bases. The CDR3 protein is CASSYSSGMAKNIQYF. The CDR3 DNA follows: TGTGCCAGCAGTTACTCTTCAGGGATGGCCAAAAACATTCAGTACTTC.

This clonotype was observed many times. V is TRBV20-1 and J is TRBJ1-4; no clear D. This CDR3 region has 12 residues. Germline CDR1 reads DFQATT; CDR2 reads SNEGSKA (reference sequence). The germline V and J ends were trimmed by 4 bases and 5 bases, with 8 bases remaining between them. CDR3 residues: CSATTGNEKLFF. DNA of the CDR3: TGCAGTGCTACGACGGGGAATGAAAAACTGTTTTTT.

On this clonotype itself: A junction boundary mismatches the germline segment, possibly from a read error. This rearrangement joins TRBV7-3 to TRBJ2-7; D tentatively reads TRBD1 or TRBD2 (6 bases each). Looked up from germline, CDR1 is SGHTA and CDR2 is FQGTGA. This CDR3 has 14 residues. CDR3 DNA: TGTGCCAGCAGATTAAAGGGGGGTGGCAACGAGCAGTACTTC. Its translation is CASRLKGGGNEQYF.

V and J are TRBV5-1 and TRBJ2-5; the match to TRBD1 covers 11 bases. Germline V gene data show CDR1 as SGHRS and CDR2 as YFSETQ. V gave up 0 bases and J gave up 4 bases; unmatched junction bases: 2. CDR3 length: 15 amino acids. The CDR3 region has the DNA TGCGCCAGCAGCTTGGGGACAGGGGGCCGAGAGACCCAGTACTTC. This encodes CASSLGTGGRETQYF.

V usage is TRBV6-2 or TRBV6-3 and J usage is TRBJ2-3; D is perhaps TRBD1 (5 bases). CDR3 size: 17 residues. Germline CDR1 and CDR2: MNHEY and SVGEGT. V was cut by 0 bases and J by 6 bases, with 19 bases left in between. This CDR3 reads CASSYSLTARYSDTQYF. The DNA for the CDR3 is TGTGCCAGCAGTTACTCGTTGACAGCGCGATATAGCGATACGCAGTATTTT.

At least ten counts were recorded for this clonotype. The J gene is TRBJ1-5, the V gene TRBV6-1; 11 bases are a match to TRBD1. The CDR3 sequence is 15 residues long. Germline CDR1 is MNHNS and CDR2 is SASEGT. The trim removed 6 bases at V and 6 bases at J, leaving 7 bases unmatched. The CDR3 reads CASRKDRGPSQPQHF. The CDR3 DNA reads TGTGCCAGCAGGAAGGACAGGGGGCCAAGTCAGCCCCAGCATTTT.

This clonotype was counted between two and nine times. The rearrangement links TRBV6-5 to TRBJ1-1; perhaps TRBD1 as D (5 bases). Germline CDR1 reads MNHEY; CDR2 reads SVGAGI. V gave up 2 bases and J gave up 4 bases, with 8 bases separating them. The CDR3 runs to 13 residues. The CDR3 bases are TGTGCCAGCAGTTACGCAGGGCCCACTGAAGCTTTCTTT. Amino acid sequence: CASSYAGPTEAFF.

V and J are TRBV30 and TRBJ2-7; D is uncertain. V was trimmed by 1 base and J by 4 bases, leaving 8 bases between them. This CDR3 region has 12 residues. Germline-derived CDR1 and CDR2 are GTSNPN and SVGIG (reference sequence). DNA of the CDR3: TGTGCCTGGAGTGGGCTCACGTACGAGCAGTACTTC. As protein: CAWSGLTYEQYF.

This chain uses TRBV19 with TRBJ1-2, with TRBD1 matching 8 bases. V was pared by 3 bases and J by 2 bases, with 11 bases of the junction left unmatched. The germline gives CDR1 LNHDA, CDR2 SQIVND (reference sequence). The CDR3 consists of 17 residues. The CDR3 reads CASSITGTGPANYGYTF. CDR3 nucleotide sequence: TGTGCCAGTAGTATCACAGGGACAGGTCCGGCGAACTATGGCTACACCTTC.

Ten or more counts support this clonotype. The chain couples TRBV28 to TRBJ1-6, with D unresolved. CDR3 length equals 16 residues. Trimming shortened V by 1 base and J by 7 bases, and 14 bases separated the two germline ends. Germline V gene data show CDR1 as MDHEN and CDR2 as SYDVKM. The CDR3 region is CASSLYGSMVNSPLHF. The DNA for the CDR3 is TGTGCCAGCAGTTTATATGGCAGTATGGTGAATTCACCCCTCCACTTT.

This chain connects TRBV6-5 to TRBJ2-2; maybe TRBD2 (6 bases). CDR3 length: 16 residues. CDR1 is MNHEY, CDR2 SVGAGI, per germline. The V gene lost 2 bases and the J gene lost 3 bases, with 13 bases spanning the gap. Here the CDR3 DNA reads TGTGCCAGCAGTTACACTAGCAAGAGGGACACCGGGGAGCTGTTTTTT. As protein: CASSYTSKRDTGELFF.